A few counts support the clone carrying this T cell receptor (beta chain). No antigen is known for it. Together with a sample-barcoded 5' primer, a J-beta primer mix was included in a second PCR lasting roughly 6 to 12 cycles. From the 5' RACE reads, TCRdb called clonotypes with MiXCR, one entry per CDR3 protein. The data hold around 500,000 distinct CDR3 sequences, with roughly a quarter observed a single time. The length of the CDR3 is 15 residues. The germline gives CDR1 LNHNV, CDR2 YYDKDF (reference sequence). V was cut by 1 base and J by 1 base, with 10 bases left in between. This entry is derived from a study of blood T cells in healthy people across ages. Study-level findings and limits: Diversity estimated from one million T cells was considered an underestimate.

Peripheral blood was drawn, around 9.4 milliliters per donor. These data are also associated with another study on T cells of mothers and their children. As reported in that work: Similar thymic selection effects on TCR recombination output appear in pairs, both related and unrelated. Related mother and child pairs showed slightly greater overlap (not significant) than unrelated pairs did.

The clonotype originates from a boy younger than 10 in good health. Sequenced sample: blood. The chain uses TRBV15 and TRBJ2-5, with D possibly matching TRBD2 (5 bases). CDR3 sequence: CATSRGSAGQETQYF. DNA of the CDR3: TGTGCCACCAGCAGAGGTTCTGCGGGCCAAGAGACCCAGTACTTC. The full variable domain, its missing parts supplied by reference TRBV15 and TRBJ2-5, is DAMVIQNPRYQVTQFGKPVTLSCSQTLNHNVMYWYQQKSSQAPKLLFHYYDKDFNNEADTPDNFQSRRPNTSFCFLDIRSPGLGDTAMYLCATSRGSAGQETQYFGPGTRLLVL.